The 12 T cell receptor beta chains in this list originate from one sample, sequenced in a study of CD8+ T cells in alopecia areata. RNA, once extracted, was reverse transcribed into cDNA for use as the sequencing template. Using immunoSEQ multiplex PCR, the repertoire was profiled, and TCRdb retains in-frame clones only, with some absent. The sample has approximately 89,000 clones, around 44% seen once. Sequences were obtained from CD4+ T cells sorted from blood. Receptor source: a human donor with alopecia areata.

In its sample, this clone was seen a few times. This chain connects TRBV5-1 to TRBJ2-2; no reliable D call. Germline V gene data show CDR1 as SGHRS and CDR2 as YFSETQ. This CDR3 has 12 residues. The V end was cut by 3 bases, the J end by 6 bases, with 6 bases between. The CDR3 spells CASSSNAGELFF. The CDR3, as DNA: TGCGCCAGCAGCTCGAATGCCGGGGAGCTGTTTTTT.

This chain joins TRBV4-2 and TRBJ1-5; D may be TRBD1 (6 bases). The CDR3 is 15 residues long. The germline V and J ends were trimmed by 0 bases and 5 bases, with 11 bases remaining between them. Germline V CDR1 and CDR2: LGHNA, YNFKEQ. The CDR3 here is CASSQDLGGHQPQHF. The CDR3 nucleotides are TGTGCCAGCAGCCAAGATCTCGGGGGGCATCAGCCCCAGCATTTT.

This clone was picked up a small number of times. Other DNA sequences in this specimen translate into the identical CDR3. This sequence joins TRBV29-1 and TRBJ2-7; D not resolved. The CDR3 contains 10 residues. The ends were cut back, 4 bases at V and 3 bases at J, with 4 bases in the middle. CDR1 is SQVTM and CDR2 is ANQGSEA in the germline V gene. CDR3 in DNA: TGCAGCGTTGGAGTCTACGAGCAGTACTTC. Amino acids: CSVGVYEQYF.

This rearrangement joins TRBV29-1 to TRBJ1-5; the D gene is possibly TRBD1 (6 bases). The germline V gene has CDR1 SQVTM and CDR2 ANQGSEA. The V gene lost 6 bases and the J gene lost 4 bases, with 25 bases spanning the gap. The CDR3 runs 17 residues. CDR3 loop: CSVPVSTGATANQPQHF. The CDR3 DNA sequence: TGCAGCGTCCCAGTGTCGACAGGTGCTACAGCGAATCAGCCCCAGCATTTT.

The chain has TRBV29-1 and TRBJ2-5, with 10 bases that match TRBD1. Germline values: CDR1 SQVTM, CDR2 ANQGSEA. V dropped 8 bases and J dropped 3; count of bases not matched to a gene: 6. The CDR3 has 13 residues. The CDR3 coding sequence is TGCAGCCTTCGACAGGGGGCAGAAGAGACCCAGTACTTC. It is translated as CSLRQGAEETQYF.

The chain carries TRBV9 and TRBJ1-1; tentative D call: TRBD1 (5 bases). V gave up 1 base and J gave up 11 bases, with 15 bases separating them. This CDR3 comprises 13 residues. The germline V gene has CDR1 SGDLS and CDR2 YYNGEE. CDR3 sequence reads: CASSVLDNEAAFF. The CDR3 coding sequence is TGTGCCAGCAGCGTATTGGACAACGAAGCGGCTTTCTTT.

This clone was seen more than once but under ten times. The rearrangement uses TRBV29-1 and TRBJ2-2; a weak D match, TRBD1 (5 bases). The CDR3 is 14 residues long. The germline V gene encodes CDR1 SQVTM and CDR2 ANQGSEA. V lost 2 bases and J 2 bases, leaving 9 bases between the germline ends. The CDR3 loop is CSVEKGANTGELFF. The CDR3 DNA follows: TGCAGCGTTGAAAAAGGGGCAAACACCGGGGAGCTGTTTTTT.

This chain joins TRBV29-1 and TRBJ2-1; unclear D gene. The ends were cut back, 4 bases at V and 5 bases at J, with 9 bases in the middle. In germline, CDR1 is SQVTM, CDR2 ANQGSEA. This CDR3 spans 12 amino acids. CDR3 nucleotide sequence: TGCAGCGTTGGGTTTCCCGACAATGAGCAGTTCTTC. It is translated as CSVGFPDNEQFF.

This clone is medium-sized. The genes are TRBV6-6 and TRBJ2-2, with D perhaps TRBD1 or TRBD2 (5 bases each). Germline-derived CDR1 and CDR2 are MNHNY and SVGAGI (reference sequence). Trimming removed 6 bases at V and 2 bases at J, with 13 bases between. This CDR3 is built from 15 residues. CDR3 bases: TGTGCCAGCAGGAAGGGGAGCGGTAACACCGGGGAGCTGTTTTTT. It codes for CASRKGSGNTGELFF.

This clone has only a few counts. The CDR3 loop reads CSVGGQGDQPQHF. The CDR3 DNA reads as TGCAGCGTTGGCGGCCAGGGCGATCAGCCCCAGCATTTT. J is TRBJ1-5 and V is TRBV29-1; D might be TRBD1 (5 bases). This CDR3 spans 13 amino acids. Germline assignment: CDR1 SQVTM and CDR2 ANQGSEA. V lost 4 bases to trimming and J lost 5 bases, with 12 bases between them.

The chain combines TRBV6-5 with TRBJ2-1, with 7 bases fitting TRBD1. CDR1 and CDR2 (germline): MNHEY, SVGAGI. The CDR3 totals 15 residues. V lost 2 bases, J lost 3 bases, and 4 bases stayed unmatched. CDR3 in DNA: TGTGCCAGCAGTTACCCCAACAGGGGCTACAATGAGCAGTTCTTC. Translation gives CASSYPNRGYNEQFF.

A few counts support this clone. The rearrangement joins TRBV4-1 to TRBJ2-1; D not certain. The CDR3 is 19 residues long. Germline-derived CDR1 and CDR2 are MGHRA and YSYEKL. The ends were cut back, 3 bases at V and 4 bases at J, with 25 bases in the middle. The CDR3 bases are TGCGCCAGCAGCCATCGAGTCCGGCGTATTGAGGCGACGTACAATGAGCAGTTCTTC. It codes for CASSHRVRRIEATYNEQFF.